These T cell receptor beta chains were read from a single sample in a study of cytomegalovirus exposure and HLA in healthy donors. The table came from immunoSEQ multiplex PCR; TCRdb's copy has only in-frame clones and leaves some out. The repertoire consists of about 130,000 clones, with 75% to 90% occurring once and the leading ten covering around 20%. Sequencing input: PBMCs. The source is a man aged 18 to 29 in good health and CMV-seropositive. CDR3s include the opening cysteine and the closing phenylalanine or tryptophan. Fields, in order: D gene, V gene, J gene, clone size, CDR3 length, CDR3 DNA, CDR3 protein. The D gene is left open where the match is weak. The listing skips clone size in some rows; elsewhere it reads once, few, many or a size class.

>TRBD1|TRBV2|TRBJ1-5|.|18
TGTGCCAGCAGTGAAGGAGACAGGGGCTATTATAGCAATCAGCCCCAGCATTTT
CASSEGDRGYYSNQPQHF
>TRBD2|TRBV10-2|TRBJ2-5|.|15
TGCGCCAGCAATAGACTAGCGGGTACGGAAGAGACCCAGTACTTC
CASNRLAGTEETQYF
>TRBD2|TRBV18|TRBJ2-3|.|16
TGTGCCAGCTCCACTAGCGGGGGGGCCGGCACAGATACGCAGTATTTT
CASSTSGGAGTDTQYF
>.|TRBV9|TRBJ1-1|.|16
TGTGCCAGCAGCGTAGCGGACAGCTCGATGAACACTGAAGCTTTTTTT
CASSVADSSMNTEAFF
>.|TRBV10-2|TRBJ1-1|.|14
TGCGCCAGCAGAGATCGGGGGGCCTCGGATGAAGCTTTCTTT
CASRDRGASDEAFF
>TRBD1|TRBV25-1|TRBJ2-2|few|15
TGTGCCAGCAGGGCGGGGACAGGGGACACCGGGGAGCTGTTTTTT
CASRAGTGDTGELFF
>.|TRBV9|TRBJ2-2|.|13
TGTGCCAGCGGGGGGGCCGACACCGGGGAGCTGTTTTTT
CASGGADTGELFF
>.|TRBV7-9|TRBJ1-5|.|14
TGTGCCAGCAGCTCTCGGGGAAGCAATCAGCCCCAGCATTTT
CASSSRGSNQPQHF
>.|TRBV2|TRBJ2-5|.|12
TGTGCCAGCAGTAGGACTGAAGAGACCCAGTACTTC
CASSRTEETQYF
>TRBD1|TRBV6-1|TRBJ2-2|.|16
TGTGCCAGCAGTGAAGTCCCGACAGGGGCCACCGGGGAGCTGTTTTTT
CASSEVPTGATGELFF
>TRBD2|TRBV7-9|TRBJ2-1|.|13
TGTGCCAGCGGGGGGGTCTCCTACAATGAGCAGTTCTTC
CASGGVSYNEQFF
>.|TRBV10-3|TRBJ2-7|.|14
TGTGCCATCAGTGAGTCGACGACCTCGGGTGAGCAGTACTTC
CAISESTTSGEQYF
>.|TRBV2|TRBJ1-1|few|13
TGTGCCATTCGGACAGTCTACGATCCTGAAGCTTTCTTT
CAIRTVYDPEAFF
>TRBD2|TRBV13|TRBJ2-7|.|12
TGTGCCAGCAGCTTTGGGAGGGGCGAGCAGTACTTC
CASSFGRGEQYF
>.|TRBV2|TRBJ1-3|.|14
TGTGCCAGCAATCTAGGGGGCTCTGGAAACACCATATATTTT
CASNLGGSGNTIYF
>.|TRBV5-1|TRBJ2-7|.|13
TGCGCCAGCAGCTTGGACAGGACCTACGAGCAGTACTTC
CASSLDRTYEQYF
>.|TRBV28|TRBJ1-5|.|14
TGTGCCGCCTTTTCGGACAGTCCCAATCAGCCCCAGCATTTT
CAAFSDSPNQPQHF
>TRBD1|TRBV5-4|TRBJ1-3|.|15
TGTGCCAGCATGCGGACAGGAGACTCTGGAAACACCATATATTTT
CASMRTGDSGNTIYF
>.|TRBV28|TRBJ2-7|.|12
TGTGCCAGCGATCGGGGTGCCTACGAGCAGTACTTC
CASDRGAYEQYF
>TRBD2|TRBV4-2|TRBJ2-7|.|16
TGTGCCAGCAGCCAAGGAGCGGGGGCGCTTTCCTACGAGCAGTACTTC
CASSQGAGALSYEQYF
>.|TRBV19|TRBJ1-3|.|15
TGTGCCAGTAGTATTAGCAGGGAATCTGGAAACACCATATATTTT
CASSISRESGNTIYF
>.|TRBV5-1|TRBJ1-1|few|13
TGCGCCAGCAGTTGGGGGGGGAAGACTGAAGCTTTCTTT
CASSWGGKTEAFF
>.|TRBV30|TRBJ1-5|.|12
TGTGCCTGGACTCTTGGAGGTCAGCCCCAGCATTTT
CAWTLGGQPQHF
>.|TRBV7-8|TRBJ1-4|.|14
TGTGCCAGCAGCCCGGACGGGGCTAATGAAAAACTGTTTTTT
CASSPDGANEKLFF
>TRBD2|TRBV14|TRBJ2-3|.|17
TGTGCCAGCAGCTACGGGATGGCTAGCGGGGGGGCAGATACGCAGTATTTT
CASSYGMASGGADTQYF
>TRBD2|TRBV7-2|TRBJ2-5|.|18
TGTGCCAGCAGCTCCCGGACTAGCGGGGGCCCGTTGGGAGAGACCCAGTACTTC
CASSSRTSGGPLGETQYF
>TRBD1|TRBV19|TRBJ1-2|.|16
TGTGCCAGTAGCGGGATGACAGGGGGCGCCGACTATGGCTACACCTTC
CASSGMTGGADYGYTF
>TRBD1|TRBV6-1|TRBJ2-7|.|15
TGTGCCAGCAGTGCCCCGGGACAGGGGGCCATCGAGCAGTACTTC
CASSAPGQGAIEQYF
>TRBD2|TRBV4-1|TRBJ2-1|.|17
TGCGCCAGCAGCCAAGTGGATCTTGGACTAGCGGGGGGGCTCCGGTTCTTC
CASSQVDLGLAGGLRFF
>TRBD2|TRBV19|TRBJ2-5|.|15
TGTGCCAGTAGTTCTCCCGGGACTACCAAAGAGACCCAGTACTTC
CASSSPGTTKETQYF
>.|TRBV5-5|TRBJ1-5|few|15
TGTGCCAGCAGCTTGAGTGCTGGACTAGATCAGCCCCAGCATTTT
CASSLSAGLDQPQHF
>.|TRBV5-6|TRBJ2-5|.|15
TGTGCCAGCAGCTTGGACGGGTGGCAGTCAGAGACCCAGTACTTC
CASSLDGWQSETQYF
>TRBD1|TRBV7-6|TRBJ2-2|.|14
TGTGCCAGCAGCTTCACAGGGGACACCGGGGAGCTGTTTTTT
CASSFTGDTGELFF
>TRBD2|TRBV6-5|TRBJ2-7|.|15
TGTGCCAGCAGTCGGACTAGCGGGGGGGGGTACGAGCAGTACTTC
CASSRTSGGGYEQYF
>TRBD1|TRBV12-5|TRBJ1-1|.|15
TGTGCTAGTGGTCCTCTACAGGGGGAGAACACTGAAGCTTTCTTT
CASGPLQGENTEAFF